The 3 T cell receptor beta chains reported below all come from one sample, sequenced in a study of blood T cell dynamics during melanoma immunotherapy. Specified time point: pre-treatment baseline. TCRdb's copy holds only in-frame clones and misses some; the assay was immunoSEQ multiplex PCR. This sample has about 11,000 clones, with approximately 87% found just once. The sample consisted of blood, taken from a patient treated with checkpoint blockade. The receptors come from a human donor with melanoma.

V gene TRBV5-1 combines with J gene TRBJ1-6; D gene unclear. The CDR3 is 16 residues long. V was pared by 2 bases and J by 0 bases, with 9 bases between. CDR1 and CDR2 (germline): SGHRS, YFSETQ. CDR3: CASSFDTFSYNSPLHF. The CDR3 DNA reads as TGCGCCAGCAGCTTCGACACATTCTCCTATAATTCACCCCTCCACTTT.

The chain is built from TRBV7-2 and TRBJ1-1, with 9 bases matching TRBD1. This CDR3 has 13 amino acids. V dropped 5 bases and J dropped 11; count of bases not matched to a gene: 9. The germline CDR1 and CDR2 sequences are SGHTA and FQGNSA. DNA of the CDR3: TGTGCCAGCAGCCAAAACAGGGGGCTCGGGGCTTTCTTT. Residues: CASSQNRGLGAFF.

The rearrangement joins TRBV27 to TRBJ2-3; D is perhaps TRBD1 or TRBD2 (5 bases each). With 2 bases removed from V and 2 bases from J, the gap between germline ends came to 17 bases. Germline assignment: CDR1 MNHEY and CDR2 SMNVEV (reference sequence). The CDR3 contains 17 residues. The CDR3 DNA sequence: TGTGCCAGCAGTTTACGCAGTCAGGGACCCCTCACAGATACGCAGTATTTT. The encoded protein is CASSLRSQGPLTDTQYF.